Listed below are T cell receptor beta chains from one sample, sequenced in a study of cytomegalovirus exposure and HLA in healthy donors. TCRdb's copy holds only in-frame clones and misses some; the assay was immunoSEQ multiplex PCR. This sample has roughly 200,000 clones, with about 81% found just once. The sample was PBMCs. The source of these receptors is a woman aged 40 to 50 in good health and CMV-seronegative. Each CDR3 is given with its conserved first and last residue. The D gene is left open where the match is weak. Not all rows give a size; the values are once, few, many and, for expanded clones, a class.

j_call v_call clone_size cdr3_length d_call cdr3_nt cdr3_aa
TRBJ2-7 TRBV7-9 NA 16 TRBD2 TGTGCCAGCAGCTCGGGACTAGCGGGAGGGTCCCACGAGCAGTACTTC CASSSGLAGGSHEQYF
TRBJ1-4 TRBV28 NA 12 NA TGTGCCACTCGGGGAGGGTTTGAAAAACTGTTTTTT CATRGGFEKLFF
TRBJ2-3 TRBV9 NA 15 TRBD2 TGTGCCAGCAGCGTAGGTAGCGGGAGGGTGGATACGCAGTATTTT CASSVGSGRVDTQYF
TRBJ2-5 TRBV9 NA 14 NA TGTGCCAGCAGCGTAGTGTGGGGGCTGGAGACCCAGTACTTC CASSVVWGLETQYF
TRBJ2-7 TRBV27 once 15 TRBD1 TGTGCCAGCAGGGACAGGGGGCACTTTTTCGACGAGCAGTACTTC CASRDRGHFFDEQYF
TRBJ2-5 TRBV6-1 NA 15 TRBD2 TGTGCCAGCAGTGGACTAGCGGGTTTACAAGAGACCCAGTACTTC CASSGLAGLQETQYF
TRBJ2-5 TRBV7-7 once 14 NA TGTGCCAGCAGCTTAGTCGGACTCCAAGAGACCCAGTACTTC CASSLVGLQETQYF
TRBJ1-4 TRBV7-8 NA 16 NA TGTGCCAGCAGGACCGGGGGAAGGGGCGAGGATGAAAAACTGTTTTTT CASRTGGRGEDEKLFF
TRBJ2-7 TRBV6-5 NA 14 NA TGTGCCAGCAGTAAGGACACTTTTGGAAACGAGCAGTACTTC CASSKDTFGNEQYF
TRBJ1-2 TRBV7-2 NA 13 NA TGTGCCAGCAGCCTTGGACTTAACTATGGCTACACCTTC CASSLGLNYGYTF
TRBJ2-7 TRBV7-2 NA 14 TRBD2 TGTGCCAGCAGCTTAGCTGTCGGGAGGAGCGAGCAGTACTTC CASSLAVGRSEQYF
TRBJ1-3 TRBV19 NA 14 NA TGTGCCAGTAGTGTGACAGGCTCTGGAAACACCATATATTTT CASSVTGSGNTIYF
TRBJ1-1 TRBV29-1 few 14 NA TGCAGCGTTGATCCGCGGGCCACGAACACTGAAGCTTTCTTT CSVDPRATNTEAFF
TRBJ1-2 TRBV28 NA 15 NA TGTGCCAGCAGTTTATGGGTACTCCTAGACTATGGCTACACCTTC CASSLWVLLDYGYTF
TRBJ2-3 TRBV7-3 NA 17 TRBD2 TGTGCCAGCAGCTTATTGGGGCTAGCGGGAGTGAGGGATACGCAGTATTTT CASSLLGLAGVRDTQYF
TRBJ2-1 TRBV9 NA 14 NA TGTGCCAGCAGCGCAGAACCGGCAGGGAATGGGCAGTTCTTC CASSAEPAGNGQFF
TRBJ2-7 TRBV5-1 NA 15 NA TGCGCCAGCAGCTTGGTAGCTTCAAACCCATACGAGCAGTACTTC CASSLVASNPYEQYF
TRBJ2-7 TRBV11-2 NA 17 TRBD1 TGTGCCAGCAGCTCCCCATACGTCCGGGACAGAGTCTACGAGCAGTACTTC CASSSPYVRDRVYEQYF
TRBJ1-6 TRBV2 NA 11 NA TGTGCCAGCCAGGGGAATTCACCCCTCCACTTT CASQGNSPLHF
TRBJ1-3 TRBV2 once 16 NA TGTGCCAGCAGTGAAAGGGGTCGGTTCTCTGGAAACACCATATATTTT CASSERGRFSGNTIYF
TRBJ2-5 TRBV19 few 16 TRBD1 TGTGCCAGTAGTCTCATCGGGACAGGTCTTCAAGAGACCCAGTACTTC CASSLIGTGLQETQYF
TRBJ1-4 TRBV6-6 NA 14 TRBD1 TGTGCCAGCAGTCCTGACAGGGTTTCAGAAAAACTGTTTTTT CASSPDRVSEKLFF
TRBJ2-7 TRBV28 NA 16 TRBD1 TGTGCCAGCAGTAAACCAACCGGGACAGGGAACGACGAGCAGTACTTC CASSKPTGTGNDEQYF
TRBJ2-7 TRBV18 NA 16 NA TGTGCCAGCTCACCTTTGGCCGGACAAGTAGCCCACGAGCAGTACTTC CASSPLAGQVAHEQYF
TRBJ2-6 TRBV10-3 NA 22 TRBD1 TGTGCCATCAGTGCTGTCAGCCCGGGACAGGGGGCTACATCCTCTGGGGCCAACGTCCTGACTTTC CAISAVSPGQGATSSGANVLTF